Each of the 26 T cell receptor beta chains below was sequenced from the same sample in a study of blood T cell repertoires in COVID-19 (dated by TCRdb to the early 2020s). The library was built by means of the immunoSEQ multiplex PCR assay. TCRdb's version of the immuneACCESS table is confined to in-frame rearrangements and falls short of the full clone set. An unresolved V gene accounts for under half of the shortfall where checked; the remainder is of unknown origin. The sample table contains roughly 250,000 clones; only one count was recorded for 80% to 90% of them. The ten largest clones add up to about 1.9% of the sample. The specimen was PBMCs or T cells enriched from blood (not recorded which). Receptor source: a woman aged 50 to 60 who had recovered from COVID-19.

V and J are TRBV6-5 and TRBJ2-3, with D possibly TRBD2 on 5 matching bases. The germline V gene has CDR1 MNHEY and CDR2 SVGAGI. The CDR3 is made up of 14 amino acids. V lost 4 bases, J lost 6 bases, and 14 bases lay in between. The CDR3 nucleotides are TGTGCCAGCAGTTCACTAGGGTCCTTGGATACGCAGTATTTT. It yields the protein CASSSLGSLDTQYF.

The chain is built from TRBV28 and TRBJ1-6, with D unclear. With 6 bases removed from V and 1 base from J, the gap between germline ends came to 7 bases. The germline V gene encodes CDR1 MDHEN and CDR2 SYDVKM. The CDR3 loop spans 14 amino acids. The CDR3 coding sequence is TGTGCCAGCAGCCGGGATTCCTATAATTCACCCCTCCACTTT. It yields the protein CASSRDSYNSPLHF.

J is TRBJ2-1 and V is TRBV28; 8 bases align to TRBD1. The CDR3 spans 15 residues. The J segment lost 4 bases and the V segment lost 5 bases, leaving 7 bases of the junction unmatched. CDR1 is MDHEN, CDR2 SYDVKM, per germline. The CDR3 spells CASSPRQGTYNEQFF. The DNA of the CDR3 is TGTGCCAGCAGTCCCCGACAGGGGACTTACAATGAGCAGTTCTTC. The full variable domain, its missing parts supplied by reference TRBV28 and TRBJ2-1, is DVKVTQSSRYLVKRTGEKVFLECVQDMDHENMFWYRQDPGLGLRLIYFSYDVKMKEKGDIPEGYSVSREKKERFSLILESASTNQTSMYLCASSPRQGTYNEQFFGPGTRLTVL.

The chain links TRBV5-4 to TRBJ1-1; 9 bases fit TRBD1. Germline CDR1 reads SGHNT; CDR2 reads YYREEE (reference sequence). This CDR3 has 16 residues. V dropped 0 bases and J dropped 1; count of bases not matched to a gene: 4. CDR3 protein: CASSLEPGQGNTEAFF. The CDR3, as DNA: TGTGCCAGCAGCTTGGAGCCGGGACAGGGGAACACTGAAGCTTTCTTT.

This sequence joins TRBV27 and TRBJ2-1; the D gene is possibly TRBD2 (5 bases). In germline, CDR1 is MNHEY, CDR2 SMNVEV (reference sequence). V was shortened by 5 bases and J by 10 bases, with 36 bases between the two germline ends. CDR3 length: 20 amino acids. CDR3 in DNA: TGTGCCAGCAGTCCCCAACTGACCTTACTAGATCTCTCAAAGGATTTCGAGCAGTTCTTC. It yields the protein CASSPQLTLLDLSKDFEQFF.

The chain employs TRBV7-9 and TRBJ2-1; 7 nucleotides match TRBD2. The germline V gene encodes CDR1 SEHNR and CDR2 FQNEAQ (reference sequence). V shed 5 bases, J shed 9 bases, and the junction held 7 bases outside the gene matches. This CDR3 region has 13 residues. CDR3 amino acids: CASSPGGAGEQFF. CDR3 sequence (DNA): TGTGCCAGCAGCCCGGGGGGAGCGGGTGAGCAGTTCTTC. Looking up the rest from reference TRBV7-9 and TRBJ2-1 gives the full variable domain: DTGVSQNPRHKITKRGQNVTFRCDPISEHNRLYWYRQTLGQGPEFLTYFQNEAQLEKSRLLSDRFSAERPKGSFSTLEIQRTEQGDSAMYLCASSPGGAGEQFFGPGTRLTVL.

This chain's CDR3 is CASSPGALNTEAFF. Here the CDR3 DNA reads TGTGCCAGCAGTCCAGGGGCCCTGAACACTGAAGCTTTCTTT. The chain joins TRBV28 to TRBJ1-1, with D maybe TRBD1 (6 bases). Germline assignment: CDR1 MDHEN and CDR2 SYDVKM. Trimming stripped 5 bases from V and 0 bases from J, with 10 bases between. This CDR3 is 14 amino acids long.

The CDR3 DNA reads TGTGCCAGCAGCCCCCTTCTAAGTGGCTCCTACGAGCAGTACTTC. Residues: CASSPLLSGSYEQYF. The chain couples TRBV3-1 (or the pseudogene TRBV3-2) to TRBJ2-7; unclear D gene. Trimming took off 4 bases at V and 0 bases at J, with 13 bases between the two ends. The germline gives CDR1 LGHDT, CDR2 YNNKEL (reference sequence). This CDR3 region has 15 residues.

This chain's CDR3 is CAIGRGRENTEAFF. CDR3 bases: TGTGCCATCGGAAGGGGCCGCGAGAACACTGAAGCTTTCTTT. The rearrangement joins TRBV10-3 to TRBJ1-1; D is possibly TRBD1 (5 bases). The CDR3 sequence is 14 residues long. V dropped 8 bases and J dropped 1 base, with 14 bases sitting between them. Germline V gene lookup returns CDR1 ENHRY and CDR2 SYGVKD.

This sequence joins TRBV5-1 and TRBJ1-2; 10 nucleotides match TRBD1. V shed 4 bases, J shed 6 bases, and the junction held 12 bases outside the gene matches. The CDR3 consists of 16 residues. The germline CDR1 and CDR2 sequences are SGHRS and YFSETQ. CDR3 DNA: TGCGCCAGCAGCATAACCGGGACAGGGGTTAATAATGGCTACACCTTC. Protein product: CASSITGTGVNNGYTF.

The chain recombines TRBV7-2 with TRBJ2-1, with D unclear. The CDR3 totals 12 residues. V lost 6 bases and J 0 bases, leaving 3 bases between the germline ends. Per the germline V gene, CDR1 is SGHTA and CDR2 is FQGNSA. Here the CDR3 DNA reads TGTGCCAGCAGTCTCTCCTACAATGAGCAGTTCTTC. The encoded protein is CASSLSYNEQFF.

CDR3 sequence: CASSLAGLEEGQYF. The CDR3 nucleotides are TGTGCCAGCAGCTTAGCGGGCCTCGAAGAAGGGCAGTACTTC. The chain is built from TRBV7-2 and TRBJ2-7, with D unresolved. CDR3 size: 14 residues. Trimming removed 0 bases at V and 9 bases at J, with 15 bases between. Germline V lookup: CDR1 SGHTA, CDR2 FQGNSA.

This sequence joins TRBV7-2 and TRBJ1-3; TRBD1 is a possible D gene (6 bases). CDR1 is SGHTA and CDR2 is FQGNSA in the germline V gene. The CDR3 sequence is 17 residues long. V gave up 2 bases and J gave up 0 bases, with 14 bases separating them. The CDR3 spells CASSLPRQVNSGNTIYF. The DNA of the CDR3 is TGTGCCAGCAGCTTACCTCGACAGGTTAACTCTGGAAACACCATATATTTT.

The chain employs TRBV7-9 and TRBJ2-2; the match to TRBD1 covers 7 bases. This CDR3 comprises 14 residues. Germline V gives CDR1 SEHNR, CDR2 FQNEAQ (reference sequence). V gave up 10 bases and J gave up 1 base; unmatched junction bases: 6. CDR3 region: CAIENRGNTGELFF. The DNA for the CDR3 is TGTGCCATCGAGAACAGGGGGAACACCGGGGAGCTGTTTTTT.

The V and J genes are TRBV5-1 and TRBJ1-1; a weak D match, TRBD1 (5 bases). Trimming removed 2 bases from V and 2 bases from J, with 13 bases in between. Germline V gives CDR1 SGHRS, CDR2 YFSETQ. This CDR3 is built from 15 residues. DNA of the CDR3: TGCGCCAGCAGCTTTCAGGCAGGGCCCAACACTGAAGCTTTCTTT. Encoded protein: CASSFQAGPNTEAFF.

The CDR3 coding sequence is TGCAGTGCTAGTCCGGCAGGGGCCGAGCAGTACTTC. Protein sequence: CSASPAGAEQYF. The chain joins TRBV20-1 to TRBJ2-7, with D maybe TRBD1 (6 bases). The CDR3 runs to 12 residues. Trimming removed 3 bases from V and 6 bases from J, with 12 bases in between. Germline CDR1 is DFQATT and CDR2 is SNEGSKA (reference sequence).

The chain couples TRBV19 to TRBJ2-7, with 7 positions matching TRBD1. In germline, CDR1 is LNHDA, CDR2 SQIVND (reference sequence). J was trimmed by 3 bases and V by 0 bases; bases with no gene match: 8. The CDR3 spans 16 residues. Written as DNA, the CDR3 is TGTGCCAGTAGTATAGATTTGGAGACAGGGCTCTACGAGCAGTACTTC. Protein product: CASSIDLETGLYEQYF.

The CDR3: CASSTQGAGGPREQYF. DNA for the CDR3: TGTGCCAGCAGCACCCAGGGGGCGGGAGGGCCGAGAGAGCAGTACTTC. The rearrangement links TRBV7-8 to TRBJ2-7; possible D gene TRBD2, 9 bases. V dropped 5 bases and J dropped 7 bases, with 24 bases sitting between them. Germline CDR1 reads SGHVS; CDR2 reads FQNEAQ. This CDR3 has 16 amino acids. Using reference TRBV7-8 and TRBJ2-7 for the parts outside the CDR3, the full variable domain is GAGVSQSPRYKVAKRGQDVALRCDPISGHVSLFWYQQALGQGPEFLTYFQNEAQLDKSGLPSDRFFAERPEGSVSTLKIQRTQQEDSAVYLCASSTQGAGGPREQYFGPGTRLTVT.

The CDR3 DNA is TGTGCCAGCAGTTTGGGGGCTGTGGCAGATACGCAGTATTTT. It encodes CASSLGAVADTQYF. The chain couples TRBV27 to TRBJ2-3; a weak D match, TRBD1 (6 bases). Trimming left V 3 bases short and J 4 bases short, with 11 bases between. Germline V gene lookup returns CDR1 MNHEY and CDR2 SMNVEV (reference sequence). This CDR3 has 14 residues.

This clone has only a few counts. Mismatch with germline at one junction end may stem from a read error. The chain carries TRBV7-7 and TRBJ2-2; TRBD2 might be the D (6 bases). The germline gives CDR1 SSHAT, CDR2 FNYEAQ (reference sequence). The CDR3 is 15 residues long. As DNA, the CDR3 is TGTGCTAGCAGCCCCGGGACTTATAACACCGGGGAGCTGTTTTTT. Its translation is CASSPGTYNTGELFF.

The chain employs TRBV3-1 (or the pseudogene TRBV3-2) and TRBJ2-7, with 13 bases fitting TRBD2. Germline trimming cut 0 bases from V and 1 base from J; bases unmatched to any gene: 9. CDR3 length: 19 amino acids. Germline V CDR1 and CDR2: LGHDT, YNNKEL (reference sequence). The CDR3 is CASSQDPWTSGRTSYEQYF. The CDR3 nucleotides read TGTGCCAGCAGCCAAGACCCCTGGACTAGCGGGAGAACTTCCTACGAGCAGTACTTC.

The chain is built from TRBV18 and TRBJ2-7; 7 bases agree with TRBD1. From germline, CDR1 is KGHSH and CDR2 LQKENI. V lost 6 bases to trimming and J lost 3 bases; unmatched junction nucleotides: 8. CDR3 length: 14 residues. The CDR3 loop reads CASSPGQYYYEQYF. In nucleotides, the CDR3 is TGTGCCAGCTCCCCGGGACAGTACTACTACGAGCAGTACTTC.

This chain links TRBV29-1 with TRBJ2-5; 8 bases fit TRBD2. CDR3 length: 18 residues. Germline V gives CDR1 SQVTM, CDR2 ANQGSEA. J gave up 1 base and V 6 bases, and 19 bases lay outside the gene matches. This CDR3 reads CSVAGGQRLEKGQETQYF. For the CDR3, the DNA is TGCAGCGTGGCGGGGGGACAAAGGTTGGAGAAGGGCCAAGAGACCCAGTACTTC. The variable domain in full, with the rest retrieved from reference TRBV29-1 and TRBJ2-5, is SAVISQKPSRDICQRGTSLTIQCQVDSQVTMMFWYRQQPGQSLTLIATANQGSEATYESGFVIDKFPISRPNLTFSTLTVSNMSPEDSSIYLCSVAGGQRLEKGQETQYFGPGTRLLVL.

The chain couples TRBV2 to TRBJ1-5; D remains ambiguous. The germline CDR1 and CDR2 sequences are SNHLY and FYNNEI. The V gene lost 2 bases and the J gene lost 5 bases, with 7 bases spanning the gap. The CDR3 consists of 13 residues. The DNA for the CDR3 is TGTGCCAGCAGTGAACGGGGATATCAGCCCCAGCATTTT. Its translation is CASSERGYQPQHF.

V usage is TRBV5-1 and J usage is TRBJ1-1; TRBD1 matches 9 bases. The CDR3 is 16 residues long. CDR1 SGHRS and CDR2 YFSETQ come from the germline V gene. With V trimmed by 4 bases and J by 4 bases, 11 bases remained unmatched. CDR3 amino acids: CASSIAWTGAGTEAFF. The CDR3 DNA reads TGCGCCAGCAGCATCGCCTGGACAGGGGCGGGCACTGAAGCTTTCTTT.

The V gene is TRBV4-1, the J gene TRBJ2-7; D possibly corresponds to TRBD2 (6 bases). The germline V gene encodes CDR1 MGHRA and CDR2 YSYEKL. V was shortened by 1 base and J by 4 bases, with 14 bases between the two germline ends. The CDR3 loop spans 15 amino acids. CDR3 protein: CASSQAAGTSYEQYF. In DNA form, the CDR3 reads TGCGCCAGCAGCCAAGCTGCCGGGACTTCATACGAGCAGTACTTC.